The 2 T cell receptor beta chains listed next were all sequenced from one sample in a study of molecular identifiers for immune sequencing clone quantification. TCRdb re-called the PCR reads with MiXCR, one entry per CDR3 protein. Of 97,000 or so distinct CDR3 sequences in the sample, approximately 25% were seen once. The material sequenced was naive CD8+ T cells from blood, with Jurkat cell RNA spiked in. As for subset: FACS-sorted CD8+CD4-CCR7+CD45RA+ naive T cells. Receptors originate from a human donor in good health. Some libraries in this study had Jurkat cell RNA spiked in.

This clonotype was detected ten times or more. V is TRBV2 and J is TRBJ2-1; 7 nucleotides align to TRBD1. The V segment lost 9 bases and the J segment 6 bases; nucleotides outside the gene matches: 5. The CDR3 is 12 residues long. The V gene's germline CDR1 is SNHLY and CDR2 FYNNEI. The CDR3 region is CARRQGLNEQFF. The CDR3 nucleotides are TGTGCCAGAAGACAGGGTCTCAATGAGCAGTTCTTC.

As for this clonotype: Its ends do not fully match the called genes, so a read error is possible. The chain is built from TRBV15 and TRBJ2-2, with D possibly matching TRBD2 (7 bases). The CDR3 length is 17 residues. CDR1 and CDR2 from the germline V gene are LNHNV and YYDKDF (reference sequence). The CDR3 DNA reads as TGTGCCCCCAGCAGAGTCGGAGGGGGGGTTAGGACCGGGGAGCTGTTCTTT. Protein: CAPSRVGGGVRTGELFF.